The text below deals with one T cell receptor (beta chain). This clonotype was seen more than once but under ten times. Its binding antigen is unknown. The sample holds no much larger clone one base away, and base qualities are not on file. The data originate from a study of T cells after yellow fever vaccination (dated by TCRdb to about 2019). In the study overall: The SMART-Seq v4 Ultra Low Input RNA kit was used to prepare libraries from fractions with low cell numbers. Two healthy male donors, one aged 18 to 30 and one aged 30 to 40 years, made up the cohort. To follow T-cell clones before and after primary and booster YFV17D yellow fever vaccination, bulk TCR alpha and beta repertoires were sequenced over time. Bulk PBMC replicates and cell subsets were isolated from blood drawn at multiple timepoints before and after both primary and secondary immunization.

What the research found in general, with its limitations: The secondary T-cell response was found to be weaker but faster than the primary response, with a peak reached on day 5 rather than on day 15. A small share of clonotypes was detected in both CD4 and CD8 compartments, with the overlap likely arising from convergent recombination. After the booster, most of the clones that had expanded following primary vaccination were detected again (around 97% of CD4 and around 88% of CD8), which suggests that memory was broadly maintained. The study included only a couple of donors, which limits how far the findings can be generalized. Computational filtering was required because FACS-sorted repertoires could contain abundant contaminating clonotypes from the bulk population.

TCR cDNA was synthesized by 5'RACE template switching, which introduced a universal primer site and unique molecular identifiers. Priming of cDNA synthesis was performed from both the TCR alpha and TCR beta constant segments. Libraries were amplified in two PCR steps, with sample barcodes and sequencing adapters added in the second step. Sequencing of libraries was done on Illumina HiSeq 2500 (2x100 bp) or NovaSeq (2x150 bp). Processing in the source paper ran as follows. Reads were demultiplexed and collapsed into UMI consensus sequences with MIGEC, and V(D)J alignment was performed with MiXCR. Vaccine-responding clonotypes were identified with edgeR using replicate PBMC samples, with FDR below 0.01 and a log2 fold change above 5 up to day 15 being required. Each bulk clonotype received a CD4 or CD8 identity based on whether the sequenced CD4 or CD8 repertoire contained that clonotype at higher abundance. TCRdb redid the processing of the public reads, applying fastp at Q25 and MiXCR, and retained in-frame beta chains. CDR3 protein duplicates are merged, each entry listing the most common genes and DNA. The V and J calls were determined by TCRdb, not by the authors. The sample data list about 330,000 distinct CDR3 sequences, and about 8.3% of these were observed just once. The top ten clonotypes cover roughly 18% of the sample.

Explained via the paper, the treatment or condition label denotes: live attenuated yellow fever vaccine strain. At every blood-draw timepoint, two biological replicates of bulk PBMCs were collected. A standard Ficoll-Paque protocol was used to isolate PBMCs from peripheral blood. RNA was extracted with TriZol from bulk PBMCs, CD4 and CD8 fractions, and dextramer-positive and dextramer-negative fractions. The CDR3, cysteine through phenylalanine, is 14 amino acids long. Only CDR3 DNA is held: 42 bases, read in frame from base 1. Trimming takes 4 bases from V and 9 bases from J, and the germline ends sit 15 bases apart. The germline V gene specifies MNHEY as CDR1 and SVGAGI as CDR2.

The sample here was PBMCs, taken 45 days after the first yellow fever vaccination. The receptor was isolated from a man between 18 and 35 years old who received the YFV17D yellow fever vaccine. The chain uses TRBV6-5 and TRBJ2-2; too little of a D gene remains to name it. Read as DNA, the sequence is TGTGCCAGCAGTTCTCATGAAGTCAGGAGGGAGCTGTTTTTT. It specifies CASSSHEVRRELFF.